A single sample gave rise to the 27 T cell receptor beta chains below, sequenced in a study of cytomegalovirus exposure and HLA in healthy donors. PCR amplification relied on 60 Vbeta primers (plus 13 Jbeta primers). The table came from immunoSEQ multiplex PCR; TCRdb's copy has only in-frame clones and leaves some out. The sample carries around 150,000 clones, around 68% recorded once. The sequencing sample was made of PBMCs. The receptors derive from a man between 45 and 60 years old in good health and CMV-seronegative.

This clone occurred a few times. V and J are TRBV6-6 and TRBJ1-1, with TRBD1 matching over 8 bases. Germline CDR1 and CDR2: MNHNY and SVGAGI (reference sequence). CDR3 length: 14 amino acids. The J segment lost 1 base and the V segment lost 5 bases, leaving 3 bases of the junction unmatched. CDR3 amino acids: CASSKGTGNTEAFF. DNA for the CDR3: TGTGCCAGCAGTAAAGGGACAGGGAACACTGAAGCTTTCTTT.

The sample holds many counts of this clone. V is TRBV6-1 and J is TRBJ2-4; the D gene is possibly TRBD2 (6 bases). Trimming took off 3 bases at V and 8 bases at J, with 20 bases between the two ends. CDR3 length equals 16 residues. Germline lookup yields CDR1 MNHNS and CDR2 SASEGT. The CDR3 DNA reads as TGTGCCAGCAGTGACCAGGACTACCTACAAGGGGACATTCAGTACTTC. Encoded protein: CASSDQDYLQGDIQYF.

J is TRBJ2-7 and V is TRBV28, with D perhaps TRBD1 (5 bases). From germline, CDR1 is MDHEN and CDR2 SYDVKM. V was clipped by 3 bases and J by 6 bases, with 15 bases between them. The CDR3 totals 14 residues. CDR3 coding DNA: TGTGCCAGCAGTTTGGCTGGACAAGTGTTCGAGCAGTACTTC. This translates into CASSLAGQVFEQYF.

The J gene is TRBJ1-2, the V gene TRBV21-1; the DNA was not compared with TRBD1, the D call given in the table. TRBV21-1 is flagged as a pseudogene. The CDR3 runs to 13 residues. The CDR3 DNA follows: TGTGCCAGCAGCCCCCCCAGGGGCGCGGGCTACACCTTC. Translating it yields CASSPPRGAGYTF.

The chain couples TRBV6-5 to TRBJ2-1; D is possibly TRBD2 (6 bases). Germline V gene data show CDR1 as MNHEY and CDR2 as SVGAGI. The CDR3 has 15 amino acids. Trimming removed 5 bases from V and 9 bases from J, with 20 bases in between. The CDR3 coding sequence is TGTGCCAGCAGTCCCACGGGCCTGGTGGGAGGTGAGCAGTTCTTC. Translated, it gives CASSPTGLVGGEQFF.

This clone occurred a few times. The chain recombines TRBV30 with TRBJ2-3; TRBD2 agrees at 10 bases. CDR1 GTSNPN and CDR2 SVGIG come from the germline V gene (reference sequence). With V trimmed by 0 bases and J by 5 bases, 11 bases remained unmatched. The CDR3 sequence is 17 residues long. CDR3 protein: CAWSVWLAGARGDTQYF. The CDR3 DNA reads TGTGCCTGGAGTGTATGGCTAGCGGGGGCTCGGGGAGATACGCAGTATTTT.

The chain has TRBV2 and TRBJ2-2; no reliable D call. The CDR3 covers 15 residues. V was shortened by 9 bases and J by 1 base, with 15 bases between the two germline ends. CDR1 and CDR2 from the germline V gene are SNHLY and FYNNEI. CDR3 sequence (DNA): TGTGCCAGTAGATCAGGCAGGATGAACACCGGGGAGCTGTTTTTT. Translated: CASRSGRMNTGELFF.

This clone appeared once. One end of the junction does not line up with germline, which may come from a read error. The rearrangement uses TRBV29-1 and TRBJ2-5, with 10 bases matching TRBD2. This CDR3 comprises 14 residues. Germline loops: CDR1 SQVTM, CDR2 ANQGSEA. CDR3 region: CSFEGTSERETQYF. The CDR3 nucleotides read TGCAGCTTTGAAGGGACTAGCGAAAGGGAGACCCAGTACTTC. Full variable domain (missing parts from reference TRBV29-1 and TRBJ2-5): SAVISQKPSRDICQRGTSLTIQCQVDSQVTMMFWYRQQPGQSLTLIATANQGSEATYESGFVIDKFPISRPNLTFSTLTVSNMSPEDSSIYLCSFEGTSERETQYFGPGTRLLVL.

The V gene is TRBV27, the J gene TRBJ2-3, with D possibly being TRBD1 (5 bases). The ends were cut back, 1 base at V and 1 base at J, with 12 bases in the middle. The germline CDR1 and CDR2 sequences are MNHEY and SMNVEV (reference sequence). CDR3 size: 16 residues. As DNA, the CDR3 is TGTGCCAGCAGTTTATTGTTGACAGATCGCACAGATACGCAGTATTTT. Amino acid sequence: CASSLLLTDRTDTQYF.

The chain recombines TRBV28 with TRBJ1-1, with D unresolved. Germline CDR1 is MDHEN and CDR2 is SYDVKM. Trimming removed 6 bases from V and 1 base from J, with 9 bases in between. The CDR3 sequence is 13 residues long. CDR3 DNA: TGTGCCAGCAGGCCCGGGTCGAACACTGAAGCTTTCTTT. It specifies CASRPGSNTEAFF.

This sequence joins TRBV5-1 and TRBJ1-1, with 11 bases that match TRBD1. The CDR3 has 15 residues. The ends lost 6 bases at V and 3 bases at J; junction bases unmatched: 7. CDR1 is SGHRS, CDR2 YFSETQ, per germline. The CDR3 nucleotides are TGCGCCAGCACCGAGAGGACAGGGGGCTACACTGAAGCTTTCTTT. As protein: CASTERTGGYTEAFF.

The chain is built from TRBV5-1 and TRBJ1-6; the D gene is possibly TRBD1 (5 bases). Looked up from germline, CDR1 is SGHRS and CDR2 is YFSETQ. Trimming removed 2 bases at V and 7 bases at J, with 10 bases between. This CDR3 has 14 residues. CDR3 sequence reads: CASSLGELNSPLHF. CDR3 DNA sequence: TGCGCCAGCAGCTTAGGGGAACTGAATTCACCCCTCCACTTT.

This chain connects TRBV5-1 to TRBJ2-7; TRBD2 agrees at 9 bases. The CDR3 sequence is 14 residues long. Germline CDR1 reads SGHRS; CDR2 reads YFSETQ. The trim removed 0 bases at V and 4 bases at J, leaving 2 bases unmatched. CDR3 amino acids: CASSLGLAEYEQYF. The CDR3 DNA sequence: TGCGCCAGCAGCTTGGGACTAGCGGAATACGAGCAGTACTTC.

This chain connects TRBV6-1 to TRBJ1-1, with D perhaps TRBD1 (5 bases). The CDR3 contains 14 residues. Germline assignment: CDR1 MNHNS and CDR2 SASEGT. Trimming pared 5 bases from V and 0 bases from J, leaving 10 bases between. The CDR3 nucleotides read TGTGCCAGCAGTACGGGGGGTATGAACACTGAAGCTTTCTTT. It encodes CASSTGGMNTEAFF.

The chain has TRBV10-3 and TRBJ2-5, with D maybe TRBD1 (6 bases). The J call may be wrong; the DNA end is better matched by TRBJ2-7. The length of the CDR3 is 14 residues. Germline CDR1 ENHRY, CDR2 SYGVKD. The CDR3 DNA follows: TGTGCCATCAGTGACCCCCGGGACAACTACGAGCAGTACTTC. Translation gives CAISDPRDNYEQYF.

This clone has just a few counts. The chain carries TRBV28 and TRBJ1-2, with 8 bases identical to TRBD1. Per germline, CDR1 MDHEN and CDR2 SYDVKM. The CDR3 is 15 residues long. J gave up 4 bases and V 2 bases, and 6 bases lay outside the gene matches. CDR3 DNA sequence: TGTGCCAGCAGTTTACAGGGGGCGAGGATCTATGGCTACACCTTC. Its protein is CASSLQGARIYGYTF.

This clone occurred a few times. The J gene is TRBJ1-1, the V gene TRBV7-9; maybe TRBD1 (5 bases). V dropped 0 bases and J dropped 1 base, with 9 bases sitting between them. This CDR3 contains 15 residues. Germline CDR1 reads SEHNR; CDR2 reads FQNEAQ (reference sequence). The CDR3 coding sequence is TGTGCCAGCAGCTTAGCAGGGGCCGAGAACACTGAAGCTTTCTTT. Translation gives CASSLAGAENTEAFF.

The rearrangement uses TRBV5-1 and TRBJ2-7, with TRBD1 identical over 9 bases. Per the germline V gene, CDR1 is SGHRS and CDR2 is YFSETQ. The CDR3 has 14 residues. With 3 bases clipped from V and 4 bases from J, the junction kept 5 bases outside the gene matches. DNA of the CDR3: TGCGCCAGCAGCTCACAGGGGGCCACTTACGAGCAGTACTTC. Translated, it gives CASSSQGATYEQYF.

This clone was seen a handful of times. The CDR3 coding sequence is TGTGCCAGCAGCTTGCGGACAGGGGCTTCACCCCTCCACTTT. Amino acid sequence: CASSLRTGASPLHF. The rearrangement uses TRBV5-6 and TRBJ1-6, with TRBD1 identical over 9 bases. The CDR3 is made up of 14 amino acids. CDR1 and CDR2 from the germline V gene are SGHDT and YYEEEE. Germline trimming cut 1 base from V and 9 bases from J; bases unmatched to any gene: 2.

This rearrangement joins TRBV4-1 to TRBJ1-5; 9 positions match TRBD1. Losses at the gene ends were 4 bases for V and 3 bases for J; bases not matched to a gene: 7. Germline CDR1 MGHRA, CDR2 YSYEKL. This CDR3 has 16 amino acids. The CDR3 DNA is TGCGCCAGCAGCCTCAGAGGGACAGGGAACAATCAGCCCCAGCATTTT. This translates into CASSLRGTGNNQPQHF.

The chain employs TRBV7-9 and TRBJ2-3; TRBD2 might be the D (6 bases). Per the germline V gene, CDR1 is SEHNR and CDR2 is FQNEAQ (reference sequence). CDR3 size: 16 residues. Trimming took 6 bases from V and 6 from J, leaving 22 bases between them. DNA for the CDR3: TGTGCCAGCAGGCCCGGATCCGGGAGCCCCTTTGATACGCAGTATTTT. It specifies CASRPGSGSPFDTQYF.

V usage is TRBV6-1 and J usage is TRBJ2-5, with D possibly being TRBD1 (8 bases). V was clipped by 7 bases and J by 4 bases, with 16 bases between them. This CDR3 is built from 14 residues. Germline values: CDR1 MNHNS, CDR2 SASEGT. The CDR3 DNA reads TGTGCCAGCACCCGGACAGGGAGGGTAGAGACCCAGTACTTC. It specifies CASTRTGRVETQYF.

This chain connects TRBV11-2 to TRBJ2-1; a weak D match, TRBD1 (6 bases). The CDR3 is made up of 17 amino acids. Trimming removed 2 bases from V and 6 bases from J, with 20 bases in between. Germline lookup yields CDR1 SGHAT and CDR2 FQNNGV. The CDR3 bases are TGTGCCAGCAGCTTATTTCTGGACAGCCGTGCGTCCAATGAGCAGTTCTTC. The encoded protein is CASSLFLDSRASNEQFF. The whole variable domain, filled in from reference TRBV11-2 and TRBJ2-1, reads EAGVAQSPRYKIIEKRQSVAFWCNPISGHATLYWYQQILGQGPKLLIQFQNNGVVDDSQLPKDRFSAERLKGVDSTLKIQPAKLEDSAVYLCASSLFLDSRASNEQFFGPGTRLTVL.

V and J are TRBV29-1 and TRBJ2-3, with a tentative D call TRBD1 (7 bases). The CDR3 is 12 residues long. Germline values: CDR1 SQVTM, CDR2 ANQGSEA. Trimming cost V 4 bases and J 5 bases, with 10 bases left between them. CDR3 nucleotides: TGCAGCGTTGGGCAGGGGGGAGATACGCAGTATTTT. It encodes CSVGQGGDTQYF.

For the CDR3, the DNA is TGTGCCAGCAGTTCCCTGTGGGGAGACACTGAAGCTTTCTTT. Translating it yields CASSSLWGDTEAFF. This chain uses TRBV6-5 with TRBJ1-1; D gene unclear. Deletions cut 4 bases from V and 3 bases from J, with 12 bases between. This CDR3 is built from 14 residues. Germline V gene sequence: CDR1 MNHEY, CDR2 SVGAGI.

This clone is a singleton in its sample. The V gene is TRBV2, the J gene TRBJ2-1; 11 nucleotides line up with TRBD1. The junction had 13 bases not matched to a gene; V was cut back by 9 bases and J by 9 bases. CDR1 is SNHLY and CDR2 is FYNNEI in the germline V gene. This CDR3 comprises 15 residues. CDR3 sequence reads: CASKEDWDRGFEQFF. Here the CDR3 DNA reads TGTGCCAGTAAAGAGGACTGGGACAGGGGGTTTGAGCAGTTCTTC. Drawing the rest from reference TRBV2 and TRBJ2-1, the complete variable domain is EPEVTQTPSHQVTQMGQEVILRCVPISNHLYFYWYRQILGQKVEFLVSFYNNEISEKSEIFDDQFSVERPDGSNFTLKIRSTKLEDSAMYFCASKEDWDRGFEQFFGPGTRLTVL.

The chain combines TRBV5-1 with TRBJ2-5; 11 bases align to TRBD1. Per germline, CDR1 SGHRS and CDR2 YFSETQ. This CDR3 is built from 17 residues. With V trimmed by 0 bases and J by 1 base, 5 bases remained unmatched. Here the CDR3 reads CASSLGTGGTPQETQYF. CDR3 coding DNA: TGCGCCAGCAGCTTGGGGACAGGGGGCACCCCCCAAGAGACCCAGTACTTC.